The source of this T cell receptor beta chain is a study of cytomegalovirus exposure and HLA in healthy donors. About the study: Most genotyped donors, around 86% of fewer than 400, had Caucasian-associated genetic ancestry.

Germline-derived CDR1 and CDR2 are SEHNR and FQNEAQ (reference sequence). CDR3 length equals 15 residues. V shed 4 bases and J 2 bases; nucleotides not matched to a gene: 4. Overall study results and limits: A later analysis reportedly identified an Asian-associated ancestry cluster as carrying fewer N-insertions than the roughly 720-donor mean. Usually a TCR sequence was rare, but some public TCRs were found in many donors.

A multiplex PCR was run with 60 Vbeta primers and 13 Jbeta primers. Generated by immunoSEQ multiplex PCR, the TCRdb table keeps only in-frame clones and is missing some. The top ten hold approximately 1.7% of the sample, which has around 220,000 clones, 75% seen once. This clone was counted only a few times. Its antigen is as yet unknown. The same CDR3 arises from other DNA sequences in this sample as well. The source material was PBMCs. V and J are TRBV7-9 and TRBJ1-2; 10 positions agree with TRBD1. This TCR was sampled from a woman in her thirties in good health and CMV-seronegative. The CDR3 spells CASSSRTGGNYGYTF. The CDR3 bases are TGTGCCAGCAGCTCTCGGACAGGGGGGAACTATGGCTACACCTTC.